Below, 27 T cell receptor beta chains from the same sample are listed, as sequenced in a study of control samples from healthy donors and cancer patients. Profiling relied on immunoSEQ multiplex PCR, and the TCRdb table lists in-frame clones only, not all of them. The data show around 130,000 clones, with about 89% seen just once and 40% held by the top ten. Sequencing was done on a sample of blood. All receptors come from a man aged 45-60 years in good health.

V is TRBV11-2 and J is TRBJ2-6; TRBD1 matches at 10 bases. After removal of 5 bases from V and 2 bases from J, the junction contained 3 bases not matched to a gene. There are 16 residues in the CDR3. CDR1 and CDR2 from the germline V gene are SGHAT and FQNNGV. This chain's CDR3 is CASSLGQGAGANVLTF. The CDR3 region has the DNA TGTGCCAGCAGCCTCGGACAGGGGGCTGGGGCCAACGTCCTGACTTTC.

The V and J genes are TRBV11-2 and TRBJ1-2, with D unresolved. Trimming cost V 2 bases and J 4 bases, with 11 bases left between them. The CDR3 length is 14 residues. Germline V gives CDR1 SGHAT, CDR2 FQNNGV. CDR3: CASSLLRAGYGYTF. The CDR3 DNA reads as TGTGCCAGCAGCTTACTGAGGGCGGGCTATGGCTACACCTTC.

The count of this clone is one. V gene TRBV5-1 combines with J gene TRBJ1-1; possibly TRBD1 for D (5 bases). With 0 bases removed from V and 1 base from J, the gap between germline ends came to 13 bases. Per germline, CDR1 SGHRS and CDR2 YFSETQ. The CDR3 totals 16 residues. The CDR3 protein is CASSLESLGANTEAFF. CDR3 coding DNA: TGCGCCAGCAGCTTGGAATCCCTCGGGGCGAACACTGAAGCTTTCTTT. Supplemented by reference TRBV5-1 and TRBJ1-1, the full variable domain reads KAGVTQTPRYLIKTRGQQVTLSCSPISGHRSVSWYQQTPGQGLQFLFEYFSETQRNKGNFPGRFSGRQFSNSRSEMNVSTLELGDSALYLCASSLESLGANTEAFFGQGTRLTVV.

The rearrangement joins TRBV18 to TRBJ2-4, with D possibly matching TRBD1 (6 bases). CDR1 is KGHSH and CDR2 is LQKENI in the germline V gene. V was pared by 0 bases and J by 3 bases, with 15 bases between. This CDR3 has 17 residues. The CDR3 DNA reads TGTGCCAGCTCACCACCTGTTGGGGGCGCGGGCAAAAACATTCAGTACTTC. Its translation: CASSPPVGGAGKNIQYF. Full variable domain (remainder filled in from reference TRBV18 and TRBJ2-4): NAGVMQNPRHLVRRRGQEARLRCSPMKGHSHVYWYRQLPEEGLKFMVYLQKENIIDESGMPKERFSAEFPKEGPSILRIQQVVRGDSAAYFCASSPPVGGAGKNIQYFGAGTRLSVL.

The rearrangement links TRBV19 to TRBJ2-2; D might be TRBD1 (6 bases). This CDR3 region has 13 residues. Trimming took 6 bases from V and 6 from J, leaving 11 bases between them. Germline V CDR1 and CDR2: LNHDA, SQIVND (reference sequence). The chain's CDR3 is CASSSTGSGELFF. The CDR3, as DNA: TGTGCCAGTAGCAGTACAGGGTCCGGGGAGCTGTTTTTT.

CDR3: CASSVGSDYLTEAFF. The CDR3 DNA reads TGTGCCAGCAGCGTAGGGTCAGACTATCTGACTGAAGCTTTCTTT. The chain is built from TRBV9 and TRBJ1-1; no firm D call. Germline CDR1 reads SGDLS; CDR2 reads YYNGEE. V was cut by 0 bases and J by 5 bases, with 14 bases left in between. The CDR3 consists of 15 residues.

This chain uses TRBV18 with TRBJ2-7; 12 nucleotides align to TRBD1. With 3 bases clipped from V and 5 bases from J, the junction kept 2 bases outside the gene matches. The V gene's germline CDR1 is KGHSH and CDR2 LQKENI. The CDR3 runs 14 residues. CDR3 sequence (DNA): TGTGCCAGCTCACCGGGACAGGGGGCCAACGAGCAGTACTTC. This translates into CASSPGQGANEQYF.

The V call is TRBV6-2 or TRBV6-3, the J call TRBJ1-1; TRBD1 aligns across 10 bases. CDR1 is MNHEY, CDR2 SVGEGT, per germline. With V trimmed by 5 bases and J by 3 bases, 6 bases remained unmatched. This CDR3 has 15 residues. The CDR3 loop reads CASSAPGQGHTEAFF. The DNA for the CDR3 is TGTGCCAGCAGTGCCCCGGGACAGGGGCACACTGAAGCTTTCTTT.

In its sample, this clone was seen once. This chain connects TRBV10-3 to TRBJ1-1; possibly TRBD1 for D (5 bases). The ends were cut back, 7 bases at V and 1 base at J, with 13 bases in the middle. The CDR3 spans 14 residues. Germline V gene lookup returns CDR1 ENHRY and CDR2 SYGVKD. CDR3 region: CAITPTATNTEAFF. The CDR3 DNA reads as TGTGCCATCACTCCGACAGCGACGAACACTGAAGCTTTCTTT.

This chain links TRBV7-6 with TRBJ1-4; 7 positions match TRBD1. V was pared by 4 bases and J by 4 bases, with 9 bases of the junction left unmatched. The germline V gene has CDR1 SGHVS and CDR2 FNYEAQ. The CDR3 length is 16 residues. The CDR3, as DNA: TGTGCCAGCAGCTATCAGACAGGGCGGGGTAATGAAAAACTGTTTTTT. Its protein is CASSYQTGRGNEKLFF.

This chain links TRBV2 with TRBJ2-5, with D perhaps given as TRBD1 or TRBD2 (5 bases each). Germline assignment: CDR1 SNHLY and CDR2 FYNNEI. CDR3 length equals 13 residues. The CDR3 protein is CAGDEGNQETQYF. DNA of the CDR3: TGTGCAGGGGACGAGGGGAACCAAGAGACCCAGTACTTC.

The V and J genes are TRBV7-2 and TRBJ2-7; D uncertain. The V gene's germline CDR1 is SGHTA and CDR2 FQGNSA. V shed 4 bases and J shed 6 bases, with 7 bases lying between them. The length of the CDR3 is 11 residues. CDR3: CASSYQGEQYF. In DNA, the CDR3 is TGTGCCAGCAGCTACCAAGGCGAGCAGTACTTC.

This chain uses TRBV6-2 or TRBV6-3 with TRBJ1-5; TRBD1 might be the D (6 bases). Germline V gene data show CDR1 as MNHEY and CDR2 as SVGEGT. Between the trimmed V and J ends, which lost 5 bases and 0 bases, there was a span of 26 bases. This CDR3 spans 20 amino acids. Written as DNA, the CDR3 is TGTGCCAGCAGTCGGCCTCCCCGGGACACGCCGTTATATAGCAATCAGCCCCAGCATTTT. This gives the protein CASSRPPRDTPLYSNQPQHF.

The chain recombines TRBV5-4 with TRBJ1-2, with D possibly being TRBD1 (6 bases). Per the germline V gene, CDR1 is SGHNT and CDR2 is YYREEE (reference sequence). V lost 3 bases to trimming and J lost 3 bases, with 9 bases between them. This CDR3 contains 13 residues. CDR3: CASSSRQDYGYTF. DNA for the CDR3: TGTGCCAGCAGCTCCCGACAGGACTATGGCTACACCTTC.

A remark on this clone: This sample also contains other DNA sequences that code for the same CDR3. The CDR3 is CASSPGYEQFF. CDR3 bases: TGTGCCAGCTCACCAGGGTATGAGCAGTTCTTC. The rearrangement links TRBV18 to TRBJ2-1; D is unclear. V gave up 2 bases and J gave up 8 bases, with 4 bases separating them. The CDR3 extends over 11 amino acids. The germline CDR1 and CDR2 sequences are KGHSH and LQKENI.

This chain connects TRBV3-1 (or the pseudogene TRBV3-2) to TRBJ1-5, with D hard to call. Trimming shortened V by 2 bases and J by 0 bases, and 11 bases separated the two germline ends. The CDR3 contains 16 residues. CDR1 LGHDT and CDR2 YNNKEL come from the germline V gene (reference sequence). CDR3 DNA: TGTGCCAGCAGCCAATCCCCACAGAGTAGCAATCAGCCCCAGCATTTT. It translates to CASSQSPQSSNQPQHF.

This clone was detected only once. This chain's CDR3 is CASSLSLASSYEQYF. The DNA for the CDR3 is TGCGCCAGCAGCTTGTCTCTAGCGAGCTCCTACGAGCAGTACTTC. V and J are TRBV5-1 and TRBJ2-7; D possibly corresponds to TRBD2 (6 bases). V was clipped by 1 base and J by 0 bases, with 11 bases between them. The germline V gene encodes CDR1 SGHRS and CDR2 YFSETQ. This CDR3 has 15 amino acids.

The chain joins TRBV5-1 to TRBJ1-1, with D hard to call. V lost 0 bases and J 3 bases, leaving 12 bases between the germline ends. The CDR3 covers 15 residues. Per the germline V gene, CDR1 is SGHRS and CDR2 is YFSETQ. The CDR3 DNA follows: TGCGCCAGCAGCTTGGAGGCCGGAAAATACACTGAAGCTTTCTTT. Amino acid sequence: CASSLEAGKYTEAFF.

The genes are TRBV5-1 and TRBJ2-5; tentative D call: TRBD2 (5 bases). The germline gives CDR1 SGHRS, CDR2 YFSETQ. V lost 1 base to trimming and J lost 1 base, with 11 bases between them. This CDR3 comprises 15 residues. CDR3: CASSLWRAAQETQYF. The CDR3 region has the DNA TGCGCCAGCAGCTTGTGGCGGGCAGCCCAAGAGACCCAGTACTTC.

V usage is TRBV6-1 and J usage is TRBJ2-2; 13 bases are a match to TRBD2. CDR3 length: 17 residues. Germline CDR1 MNHNS, CDR2 SASEGT. V lost 3 bases and J lost 5; bases outside the gene matches: 6. The CDR3 nucleotides read TGTGCCAGCAGTGACCCGGGACTAGCGGGGAGAACCGGGGAGCTGTTTTTT. This gives the protein CASSDPGLAGRTGELFF.

The V call is TRBV5-4, the J call TRBJ2-7; 7 nucleotides align to TRBD1. The CDR3 is made up of 14 amino acids. Germline V lookup: CDR1 SGHNT, CDR2 YYREEE (reference sequence). Trimming cost V 0 bases and J 5 bases; bases outside gene matches: 5. This CDR3 reads CASSLGGGLDEQYF. The CDR3 bases are TGTGCCAGCAGCTTGGGAGGGGGCTTGGACGAGCAGTACTTC.

This chain uses TRBV4-1 with TRBJ1-2; the D gene is possibly TRBD1 (6 bases). The V end was cut by 1 base, the J end by 0 bases, with 12 bases between. Germline loops: CDR1 MGHRA, CDR2 YSYEKL. The CDR3 contains 16 residues. The CDR3 DNA sequence: TGCGCCAGCAGCCAAGTCGGAGGACAGCCTAACTATGGCTACACCTTC. Its protein product is CASSQVGGQPNYGYTF.

The chain combines TRBV9 with TRBJ2-3, with TRBD1 as a possible D gene (6 bases). V was trimmed by 1 base and J by 6 bases, leaving 15 bases between them. CDR3 length: 15 amino acids. The germline CDR1 and CDR2 sequences are SGDLS and YYNGEE. The CDR3 coding sequence is TGTGCCAGCAGCGTATTGGGGACAATCCTTGATACGCAGTATTTT. Its protein product is CASSVLGTILDTQYF.

The J gene is TRBJ2-5, the V gene TRBV5-5; 13 nucleotides line up with TRBD2. CDR3 length equals 17 residues. Germline assignment: CDR1 SGHKS and CDR2 YYEKEE (reference sequence). V was pared by 4 bases and J by 1 base, with 7 bases of the junction left unmatched. CDR3 sequence reads: CASSPGTSGALQETQYF. The DNA of the CDR3 is TGTGCCAGCAGCCCTGGGACTAGCGGGGCCCTCCAAGAGACCCAGTACTTC.

The chain has TRBV21-1 and TRBJ1-1; the table gives TRBD1 as D, unverified against the DNA. TRBV21-1 is assigned pseudogene status. The CDR3 extends over 19 amino acids. Written as DNA, the CDR3 is TGTGCCAGCAGCCCTGGCCGCTTCGACAGGGATAGGGGTTCGACTGAAGCTTTCTTT. Residues: CASSPGRFDRDRGSTEAFF.

This clone was detected a few times. V gene TRBV6-1 combines with J gene TRBJ1-1; perhaps TRBD1 as D (6 bases). The V end was cut by 3 bases, the J end by 4 bases, with 9 bases between. CDR3 length: 13 residues. The germline CDR1 and CDR2 sequences are MNHNS and SASEGT. Written as DNA, the CDR3 is TGTGCCAGCAGTGAGACAGGCATCACTGAAGCTTTCTTT. It is translated as CASSETGITEAFF.

V and J are TRBV29-1 and TRBJ2-7, with D maybe TRBD1 (6 bases). Deletions cut 5 bases from V and 2 bases from J, with 13 bases between. Germline V gene lookup returns CDR1 SQVTM and CDR2 ANQGSEA. This CDR3 has 13 residues. CDR3 region: CSVQSQGTYEQYF. The DNA for the CDR3 is TGCAGCGTTCAGTCACAGGGAACCTACGAGCAGTACTTC.